One sample yielded the 28 T cell receptor beta chains listed below, sequenced in a study of graft-versus-host responses after intestinal transplantation. Libraries were prepared by immunoSEQ multiplex PCR; TCRdb keeps only in-frame clonotypes and omits some of them. The sample lists under 45,000 clones, more than 80% seen once, with 3.6% in the top ten. The material was PBMCs, obtained around 730 days after intestinal transplantation. All receptors derive from a human patient who received an intestinal transplant, so some T cells may come from the graft donor.

The chain couples TRBV2 to TRBJ2-3; D is tentatively TRBD1 or TRBD2 (6 bases each). Trimming cost V 10 bases and J 2 bases, with 16 bases left between them. Germline loops: CDR1 SNHLY, CDR2 FYNNEI. The CDR3 extends over 14 amino acids. The CDR3: CATEGGHTTDTQYF. The CDR3 coding sequence is TGTGCCACCGAAGGGGGGCACACCACAGATACGCAGTATTTT.

This chain joins TRBV6-5 and TRBJ2-7, with a tentative D call TRBD2 (5 bases). The CDR3 is made up of 15 amino acids. The ends were cut back, 5 bases at V and 3 bases at J, with 17 bases in the middle. CDR1 and CDR2 from the germline V gene are MNHEY and SVGAGI. CDR3 sequence (DNA): TGTGCCAGCAGTAAGGACGGAGAGGGTTACTACGAGCAGTACTTC. As protein: CASSKDGEGYYEQYF.

The rearrangement joins TRBV5-6 to TRBJ2-1; TRBD2 matches at 10 bases. The CDR3 consists of 15 residues. Germline values: CDR1 SGHDT, CDR2 YYEEEE. The V gene end was trimmed by 2 bases and the J gene end by 2 bases; junction bases not matched to a gene: 1. CDR3 sequence reads: CASSFTSGAYNEQFF. DNA of the CDR3: TGTGCCAGCAGCTTTACTAGCGGGGCCTACAATGAGCAGTTCTTC.

V gene TRBV19 combines with J gene TRBJ2-2, with 7 bases fitting TRBD1. Germline loops: CDR1 LNHDA, CDR2 SQIVND (reference sequence). The CDR3 runs 14 residues. CDR3 residues: CGGQVPQGTGELFF. The DNA of the CDR3 is TGTGGAGGACAGGTGCCACAGGGAACCGGGGAGCTGTTTTTT.

The J gene is TRBJ2-3, the V gene TRBV7-9; D is ambiguous. The germline V gene encodes CDR1 SEHNR and CDR2 FQNEAQ (reference sequence). This CDR3 is 13 amino acids long. V gave up 1 base and J gave up 6 bases, with 8 bases separating them. The CDR3 reads CASSLDSADTQYF. The CDR3 DNA is TGTGCCAGCAGCTTAGATTCAGCGGATACGCAGTATTTT.

The gene calls are TRBV6-1 and TRBJ2-3; D ambiguous. The CDR3 runs 12 residues. Germline CDR1 is MNHNS and CDR2 is SASEGT. V was clipped by 7 bases and J by 11 bases, with 16 bases between them. DNA of the CDR3: TGTGCCAGCACCCTCGGCCCCTGGTTGCAGTATTTT. Translating gives CASTLGPWLQYF.

V and J are TRBV25-1 and TRBJ2-7; perhaps TRBD1 as D (7 bases). Germline assignment: CDR1 MGHDK and CDR2 SYGVNS. V was shortened by 4 bases and J by 3 bases, with 13 bases between the two germline ends. The CDR3 length is 14 residues. The CDR3 bases are TGTGCCAGCAGTGTCGGAGGGGGCAGCTACGAGCAGTACTTC. Its protein product is CASSVGGGSYEQYF.

The V call is TRBV7-9, the J call TRBJ2-7; D remains ambiguous. The CDR3 totals 13 residues. V lost 6 bases and J 2 bases, leaving 11 bases between the germline ends. Germline V lookup: CDR1 SEHNR, CDR2 FQNEAQ (reference sequence). The CDR3 nucleotides are TGTGCCAGCAGACATAGTCGAACCTACGAGCAGTACTTC. Translating it yields CASRHSRTYEQYF.

V is TRBV9 and J is TRBJ1-2; 7 bases map to TRBD1. The CDR3 contains 17 residues. J lost 8 bases, V lost 1 base, and 17 bases had no gene match. Looked up from germline, CDR1 is SGDLS and CDR2 is YYNGEE. For the CDR3, the DNA is TGTGCCAGCAGCGTATCGAGGGACAGAACCCGTTGGGAGGGCTACACCTTC. Encoded protein: CASSVSRDRTRWEGYTF.

Regarding this clone: At one end, the junction sequence differs from germline, possibly due to a read error. The chain recombines TRBV4-1 with TRBJ1-5; 8 bases line up with TRBD1. In germline, CDR1 is MGHRA, CDR2 YSYEKL. This CDR3 comprises 14 residues. CDR3 sequence reads: CASSQETGEVGTDF. DNA for the CDR3: TGCGCCAGCAGCCAAGAGACAGGGGAGGTTGGGACGGATTTT.

This clone was recorded once. The V call is TRBV18, the J call TRBJ2-1, with TRBD2 as a possible D gene (6 bases). CDR3 size: 15 residues. The germline V gene encodes CDR1 KGHSH and CDR2 LQKENI. The germline V and J ends were trimmed by 0 bases and 9 bases, with 15 bases remaining between them. The CDR3 sequence: CASSPPAGGAGEQFF. CDR3 in DNA: TGTGCCAGCTCACCACCGGCAGGAGGGGCAGGTGAGCAGTTCTTC.

V usage is TRBV5-4 and J usage is TRBJ2-3; D call uncertain. V lost 2 bases and J 4 bases, leaving 5 bases between the germline ends. Germline CDR1 reads SGHNT; CDR2 reads YYREEE (reference sequence). This CDR3 region has 12 residues. As DNA, the CDR3 is TGTGCCAGCAGCTTTGGTTCAGATACGCAGTATTTT. Protein product: CASSFGSDTQYF.

This rearrangement joins TRBV10-3 to TRBJ2-5; 9 bases fit TRBD1. V was clipped by 2 bases and J by 7 bases; unmatched bases: 5. The CDR3 has 14 amino acids. Germline V gene lookup returns CDR1 ENHRY and CDR2 SYGVKD. The DNA of the CDR3 is TGTGCCATCAGTGAGACAGGGGGCTTGAGGACCCAGTACTTC. Residues: CAISETGGLRTQYF.

V and J are TRBV6-5 and TRBJ2-7; D uncertain. Germline loops: CDR1 MNHEY, CDR2 SVGAGI. CDR3 length: 13 amino acids. V shed 3 bases and J shed 0 bases, with 6 bases lying between them. This CDR3 reads CASSYVSSYEQYF. The CDR3 bases are TGTGCCAGCAGTTATGTAAGCTCCTACGAGCAGTACTTC.

The rearrangement links TRBV18 to TRBJ2-3; D is unresolved. From germline, CDR1 is KGHSH and CDR2 LQKENI. The CDR3 spans 14 residues. Trimming removed 1 base from V and 1 base from J, with 6 bases in between. The CDR3: CASSPLPGTDTQYF. The CDR3 coding sequence is TGTGCCAGCTCACCACTTCCCGGCACAGATACGCAGTATTTT.

V usage is TRBV14 and J usage is TRBJ2-3; D uncertain. Germline CDR1 reads SGHDN; CDR2 reads FVKESK. V was shortened by 2 bases and J by 3 bases, with 12 bases between the two germline ends. This CDR3 region has 15 residues. Written as DNA, the CDR3 is TGTGCCAGCAGCCAATTTGCGGTGGGGACAGATACGCAGTATTTT. This gives the protein CASSQFAVGTDTQYF.

CDR3 DNA sequence: TGTGCCAGCAGCTTACAGGGGGCATGGGCTGGAAACACCATATATTTT. Translated: CASSLQGAWAGNTIYF. The rearrangement uses TRBV7-3 and TRBJ1-3; 8 bases agree with TRBD1. Looked up from germline, CDR1 is SGHTA and CDR2 is FQGTGA. The length of the CDR3 is 16 residues. V trimming: 2 bases; J trimming: 2 bases; junction bases outside the gene matches: 5.

This clone occurred once. J is TRBJ2-2 and V is TRBV2; the D gene is possibly TRBD2 (5 bases). CDR3 length: 15 amino acids. V was clipped by 4 bases and J by 3 bases, with 12 bases between them. Germline CDR1 is SNHLY and CDR2 is FYNNEI. CDR3 protein: CASSADSFHTGELFF. The CDR3 nucleotides read TGTGCCAGCAGTGCGGACTCGTTCCACACCGGGGAGCTGTTTTTT.

V is TRBV7-3 and J is TRBJ2-1, with 8 bases matching TRBD2. V lost 2 bases and J lost 8; bases outside the gene matches: 8. CDR1 SGHTA and CDR2 FQGTGA come from the germline V gene. The CDR3 sequence is 15 residues long. CDR3 nucleotides: TGTGCCAGCAGCTTAGGCCTAGCGGGCCCCTATGAGCAGTTCTTC. Translating gives CASSLGLAGPYEQFF.

This clone was seen just once. The rearrangement joins TRBV6-6 to TRBJ2-7; 14 nucleotides line up with TRBD2. The CDR3 extends over 15 amino acids. The V gene end was trimmed by 6 bases and the J gene end by 4 bases; junction bases not matched to a gene: 5. Germline V gene lookup returns CDR1 MNHNY and CDR2 SVGAGI (reference sequence). CDR3 in amino acids: CASRLGTSGRYEQYF. The DNA for the CDR3 is TGTGCCAGCAGACTCGGGACTAGCGGGAGATACGAGCAGTACTTC.

The CDR3 here is CASSYSGLTNYGYTF. The CDR3 region has the DNA TGTGCCAGCAGTTACTCTGGGTTAACAAACTATGGCTACACCTTC. This chain connects TRBV6-6 to TRBJ1-2; D uncertain. CDR3 length: 15 amino acids. Trimming removed 0 bases from V and 2 bases from J, with 10 bases in between. CDR1 MNHNY and CDR2 SVGAGI come from the germline V gene (reference sequence).

The chain recombines TRBV27 with TRBJ2-3; TRBD1 might be the D (6 bases). Germline V gene data show CDR1 as MNHEY and CDR2 as SMNVEV (reference sequence). The CDR3 spans 13 residues. V gave up 5 bases and J gave up 6 bases, with 12 bases separating them. The CDR3 DNA reads as TGTGCCAGCAGTCTACGGGACACCGATACGCAGTATTTT. Translation gives CASSLRDTDTQYF.

The V gene is TRBV6-1, the J gene TRBJ2-2, with D perhaps matching TRBD1 (6 bases). The V end was cut by 10 bases, the J end by 5 bases, with 17 bases between. This CDR3 comprises 14 residues. Germline V gene sequence: CDR1 MNHNS, CDR2 SASEGT. For the CDR3, the DNA is TGTGCCACCAACTTACAGGGAGATACCGGGGAGCTGTTTTTT. As protein: CATNLQGDTGELFF.

The V gene is TRBV27, the J gene TRBJ1-4, with D perhaps TRBD1 (6 bases). Germline V gene sequence: CDR1 MNHEY, CDR2 SMNVEV (reference sequence). Trimming took off 10 bases at V and 2 bases at J, with 14 bases between the two ends. This CDR3 region has 14 residues. The CDR3 DNA is TGTGCCATGCAGGGGTGGGTGACTAATGAAAAACTGTTTTTT. Translating it yields CAMQGWVTNEKLFF.

The chain is built from TRBV6-6 and TRBJ1-6; no firm D call. V shed 2 bases and J shed 7 bases, with 3 bases lying between them. Germline V gene sequence: CDR1 MNHNY, CDR2 SVGAGI (reference sequence). The length of the CDR3 is 12 residues. The CDR3 here is CASSYPNSPLHF. CDR3 in DNA: TGTGCCAGCAGTTACCCGAATTCACCCCTCCACTTT.

This clone occurred once. The chain uses TRBV4-1 and TRBJ1-5; 7 bases line up with TRBD1. Losses at the gene ends were 3 bases for V and 2 bases for J; bases not matched to a gene: 16. Per germline, CDR1 MGHRA and CDR2 YSYEKL. This CDR3 is 19 amino acids long. Written as DNA, the CDR3 is TGCGCCAGCAGCCATGGGGGAATACAGGGGTACGTGGGCAATCAGCCCCAGCATTTT. Its translation: CASSHGGIQGYVGNQPQHF.

Turning to this clone: The junction departs from germline at one end; a sequencing error may be responsible. This chain connects TRBV10-2 to TRBJ1-2, with D perhaps matching TRBD1 (6 bases). Germline assignment: CDR1 WSHSY and CDR2 SAAADI. The CDR3 is 15 amino acids. This chain's CDR3 is CASSGETGKSYDYTF. CDR3 nucleotides: TGCGCCAGCAGTGGGGAAACAGGGAAAAGTTATGACTACACCTTC.

The rearrangement joins TRBV6-1 to TRBJ2-7; 11 bases line up with TRBD1. The CDR3 sequence is 14 residues long. Trimming took 8 bases from V and 1 from J; bases not matched to a gene: 4. Germline CDR1 and CDR2: MNHNS and SASEGT. The DNA for the CDR3 is TGTGCCAGCCTCGGACAGGGGGCTTCCTACGAGCAGTACTTC. It codes for CASLGQGASYEQYF.